Listed below are T cell receptor beta chains from one sample, sequenced in a study of OX40 agonist ivuxolimab in advanced cancers. The data were produced by immunoSEQ multiplex PCR, yet TCRdb's version contains in-frame clones alone and is incomplete. This table holds 65,000 to 90,000 clones, approximately 85% found once. Sequenced material: CD4+ or CD8+ T cells sorted from blood, taken in a trial of the OX40 agonist ivuxolimab. All receptors derive from an adult with an advanced solid tumor such as melanoma, head and neck, liver or kidney cancer. Each CDR3 is given with its conserved first and last residue.

v_call: TRBV15
j_call: TRBJ2-5
cdr3_aa: CATSVRYQETQYF

v_call: TRBV19
j_call: TRBJ2-2
cdr3_aa: CASRLAGGSPNTGELFF

v_call: TRBV2
j_call: TRBJ2-2
cdr3_aa: CASSEFGAGNTGELFF

v_call: TRBV6-5
j_call: TRBJ2-5
cdr3_aa: CASRGSNGETQYF

v_call: TRBV9
j_call: TRBJ2-7
cdr3_aa: CASSVGDTGVRYEQYF

v_call: TRBV14
j_call: -
cdr3_aa: CASSQEGQHYEQYF

v_call: TRBV5-6
j_call: TRBJ1-6
cdr3_aa: CASSLRQGYRNSPLHF

v_call: TRBV10-2
j_call: TRBJ1-4
cdr3_aa: CASSDQGSEKLFF

v_call: TRBV18
j_call: TRBJ2-5
cdr3_aa: CASSPEAGARETQYF

v_call: TRBV29-1
j_call: TRBJ1-2
cdr3_aa: CSAGAQGDYGYTF

v_call: TRBV6-5
j_call: TRBJ1-1
cdr3_aa: CASSNVQGATEAFF

v_call: TRBV18
j_call: TRBJ2-2
cdr3_aa: CASSLGQGPTGELFF

v_call: TRBV19
j_call: TRBJ2-6
cdr3_aa: CASSLDGGSSGANVLTF

v_call: TRBV5-8
j_call: TRBJ2-3
cdr3_aa: CASSLAGSASTSHDTQYF

v_call: TRBV10-3
j_call: TRBJ1-1
cdr3_aa: CAITDRADTEAFF

v_call: TRBV14
j_call: TRBJ2-1
cdr3_aa: CASSQVLAGPGGNEQFF

v_call: TRBV19
j_call: TRBJ2-2
cdr3_aa: CASSIGQGITGELFF

v_call: TRBV12-5
j_call: TRBJ2-2
cdr3_aa: CASGRQGGTGELFF

v_call: TRBV7-2
j_call: TRBJ1-3
cdr3_aa: CASSPGTSGNTIYF

v_call: TRBV6-5
j_call: TRBJ2-7
cdr3_aa: CASSEPETYEQYF

v_call: TRBV2
j_call: TRBJ1-3
cdr3_aa: CASSGQVGNTIYF

v_call: TRBV6-6
j_call: TRBJ1-5
cdr3_aa: CASSYGGQPQHF

v_call: TRBV25-1
j_call: TRBJ2-3
cdr3_aa: CASSKRATSTDTQYF

v_call: TRBV4-1
j_call: TRBJ2-2
cdr3_aa: CASSRTSGGASGELFF

v_call: TRBV19
j_call: TRBJ2-2
cdr3_aa: CASSIRSSWGTGELFF

v_call: TRBV6-5
j_call: TRBJ1-5
cdr3_aa: CASSRQGGNQPQHF

v_call: TRBV28
j_call: TRBJ1-1
cdr3_aa: CASSLQGGRMNTEAFF

v_call: TRBV7-8
j_call: TRBJ1-5
cdr3_aa: CASSFQGSYSNQPQHF

v_call: TRBV6-5
j_call: TRBJ1-2
cdr3_aa: CASSSQGFYGYTF

v_call: TRBV19
j_call: TRBJ2-5
cdr3_aa: CASKTFLAGEETQYF

v_call: TRBV5-5
j_call: TRBJ1-1
cdr3_aa: CASSLRGREAFF

v_call: TRBV10-2
j_call: TRBJ1-5
cdr3_aa: CASSDRQGFPRQPQHF

v_call: TRBV5-6
j_call: TRBJ2-5
cdr3_aa: CASSEILQRGAQETQYF